These 32 T cell receptor beta chains were sequenced from one sample in a study of shared clonotypes between healthy human individuals. The table came from immunoSEQ multiplex PCR; TCRdb's copy has only in-frame clones and leaves some out. Counted here are roughly 1,000,000 clones, 75% to 80% occurring once; the ten biggest clones make up more than 0.55%. The sequencing sample was made of memory CD4+ T cells from PBMCs. This sample's subset: CD45RA-negative fraction. Every receptor here comes from a man younger than 35 in good health. Some clones in this sample may be carry-over from other donors' samples.

CDR3 amino acids: CASSLDRQQFF. CDR3 in DNA: TGTGCCAGCAGTCTGGACCGCCAGCAGTTCTTC. This sequence joins TRBV28 and TRBJ2-1; no reliable D call. Looked up from germline, CDR1 is MDHEN and CDR2 is SYDVKM. V lost 5 bases to trimming and J lost 11 bases, with 10 bases between them. The CDR3 is 11 amino acids.

The V and J genes are TRBV5-4 and TRBJ2-3; 9 bases map to TRBD1. V shed 4 bases and J 3 bases; nucleotides not matched to a gene: 9. This CDR3 is 16 amino acids long. The V gene's germline CDR1 is SGHNT and CDR2 YYREEE (reference sequence). CDR3 region: CASSQKKDRGTDTQYF. The CDR3 DNA sequence: TGTGCCAGCAGCCAGAAAAAGGACAGGGGAACAGATACGCAGTATTTT. Variable domain in full (rest from reference TRBV5-4 and TRBJ2-3): ETGVTQSPTHLIKTRGQQVTLRCSSQSGHNTVSWYQQALGQGPQFIFQYYREEENGRGNFPPRFSGLQFPNYSSELNVNALELDDSALYLCASSQKKDRGTDTQYFGPGTRLTVL.

The genes are TRBV4-1 and TRBJ2-7, with TRBD2 as a possible D gene (6 bases). Trimming shortened V by 0 bases and J by 7 bases, and 16 bases separated the two germline ends. This CDR3 spans 15 amino acids. CDR1 is MGHRA, CDR2 YSYEKL, per germline. The DNA of the CDR3 is TGCGCCAGCAGCCAAGATCAACGGGGGTTCGGGGAGCAGTACTTC. It is translated as CASSQDQRGFGEQYF.

This chain joins TRBV6-5 and TRBJ1-1; a possible D gene is TRBD1 (5 bases). This CDR3 contains 13 residues. Between the trimmed V and J ends, which lost 7 bases and 7 bases, there was a span of 16 bases. The germline V gene has CDR1 MNHEY and CDR2 SVGAGI. The CDR3 DNA reads TGTGCCAGCAACTCGGGGGGGAGGTTTGAAGCTTTCTTT. Translated: CASNSGGRFEAFF.

This clone was seen only a few times. This chain connects TRBV7-2 to TRBJ2-5; tentative D call: TRBD1 (5 bases). V was trimmed by 6 bases and J by 5 bases, leaving 16 bases between them. The CDR3 runs 14 residues. CDR1 is SGHTA and CDR2 is FQGNSA in the germline V gene. CDR3 sequence: CASRTRSAGETQYF. DNA for the CDR3: TGTGCCAGCAGGACGCGCTCCGCAGGGGAGACCCAGTACTTC.

The V gene is TRBV7-6, the J gene TRBJ2-5; 9 positions match TRBD2. The CDR3 sequence is 14 residues long. V lost 2 bases, J lost 5 bases, and 3 bases stayed unmatched. Germline values: CDR1 SGHVS, CDR2 FNYEAQ. The CDR3 region is CASSLSAGGETQYF. CDR3 DNA: TGTGCCAGCAGCTTATCTGCGGGAGGGGAGACCCAGTACTTC.

This chain joins TRBV4-1 and TRBJ2-2; 10 positions agree with TRBD2. CDR1 is MGHRA, CDR2 YSYEKL, per germline. The CDR3 length is 18 residues. With V trimmed by 5 bases and J by 3 bases, 12 bases remained unmatched. The DNA of the CDR3 is TGCGCCAGCAGCTTCGGGGCTAGCGGGAGCTCTTACACCGGGGAGCTGTTTTTT. This encodes CASSFGASGSSYTGELFF.

This sequence joins TRBV6-4 and TRBJ2-1; 9 bases are shared with TRBD2. V lost 5 bases, J lost 2 bases, and 7 bases stayed unmatched. The CDR3 is 16 residues long. Per germline, CDR1 MRHNA and CDR2 SNTAGT. The CDR3, as DNA: TGTGCCAGCAGTCGCATTAGCGGGAGCGCCTACAATGAGCAGTTCTTC. Its translation: CASSRISGSAYNEQFF.

This clone was recorded many times. The V gene is TRBV5-8, the J gene TRBJ2-2; 8 nucleotides line up with TRBD1. Germline V CDR1 and CDR2: SGHTS, YDEGEE. V was clipped by 4 bases and J by 5 bases; unmatched bases: 7. The CDR3 sequence is 15 residues long. CDR3 sequence reads: CASSGRTGRTGELFF. The DNA for the CDR3 is TGTGCCAGCAGCGGACGGACAGGGAGAACCGGGGAGCTGTTTTTT.

The chain couples TRBV28 to TRBJ2-2; TRBD1 aligns across 8 bases. The CDR3 extends over 14 amino acids. Germline lookup yields CDR1 MDHEN and CDR2 SYDVKM. The junction had 2 bases not matched to a gene; V was cut back by 5 bases and J by 3 bases. The DNA of the CDR3 is TGTGCCAGCAGTGGGGGACAGGACACCGGGGAGCTGTTTTTT. It encodes CASSGGQDTGELFF.

Regarding this clone: This clone may be a read error of a much larger clone one base away. Other DNA sequences from this sample encode an identical CDR3 as well. This sequence joins TRBV7-9 and TRBJ1-5; weak D call: TRBD1 (5 bases). This CDR3 is built from 14 residues. Germline V gene lookup returns CDR1 SEHNR and CDR2 FQNEAQ (reference sequence). V was cut by 5 bases and J by 4 bases, with 12 bases left in between. The DNA of the CDR3 is TGTGCCAGCAGCCCCGGGGGGGGGAATCAGCCCCAGCATTTT. It is translated as CASSPGGGNQPQHF.

The rearrangement joins TRBV5-6 to TRBJ1-2; unclear D gene. The CDR3 sequence is 16 residues long. Germline lookup yields CDR1 SGHDT and CDR2 YYEEEE. V dropped 1 base and J dropped 4 bases, with 17 bases sitting between them. The CDR3 DNA reads as TGTGCCAGCAGCTTGAGGGCAGGATCCACGGGCTATGGCTACACCTTC. It translates to CASSLRAGSTGYGYTF.

This clone was seen a few times. The chain couples TRBV29-1 to TRBJ2-7; maybe TRBD1 (6 bases). Trimming pared 5 bases from V and 3 bases from J, leaving 11 bases between. Germline V gene sequence: CDR1 SQVTM, CDR2 ANQGSEA. The CDR3 sequence is 12 residues long. The CDR3 DNA follows: TGCAGCGTTAAGGGGGTGGGCTACGAGCAGTACTTC. Protein product: CSVKGVGYEQYF.

To note about this clone: This sequence may be a read error, since a much larger clone differs from it by one base. The identical CDR3 is also encoded by other nucleotide sequences in the sample. The chain's CDR3 is CASSGAGNTIYF. The CDR3 bases are TGTGCCAGCAGCGGAGCTGGAAACACCATATATTTT. The gene calls are TRBV9 and TRBJ1-3; no definite D call. Per the germline V gene, CDR1 is SGDLS and CDR2 is YYNGEE. The CDR3 has 12 residues. Trimming shortened V by 3 bases and J by 2 bases, and 3 bases separated the two germline ends.

The table lists this clone with a few counts. The chain links TRBV9 to TRBJ2-2, with 8 positions matching TRBD2. The V segment lost 5 bases and the J segment 4 bases; nucleotides outside the gene matches: 1. Per the germline V gene, CDR1 is SGDLS and CDR2 is YYNGEE. This CDR3 is built from 13 residues. DNA of the CDR3: TGTGCCAGCAGACTAGCGGTCACCGGGGAGCTGTTTTTT. This gives the protein CASRLAVTGELFF.

Turning to this clone: Other DNA sequences within the sample encode an identical CDR3. The V and J genes are TRBV28 and TRBJ2-6; no firm D call. Trimming pared 6 bases from V and 0 bases from J, leaving 3 bases between. CDR3 length: 13 amino acids. Germline loops: CDR1 MDHEN, CDR2 SYDVKM. For the CDR3, the DNA is TGTGCCAGCAGGTTCTCTGGGGCCAACGTCCTGACTTTC. It translates to CASRFSGANVLTF.

Only one count was recorded for this clone. The chain links TRBV6-1 to TRBJ2-7; a weak D match, TRBD1 (5 bases). This CDR3 spans 13 amino acids. Germline V gene lookup returns CDR1 MNHNS and CDR2 SASEGT. The V and J ends lost 11 bases and 2 bases respectively, with 16 bases between them. Here the CDR3 DNA reads TGTGCCGCCGACCGGGCAGGGACCTACGAGCAGTACTTC. Protein: CAADRAGTYEQYF.

The chain employs TRBV7-8 and TRBJ2-7; 8 bases map to TRBD2. Looked up from germline, CDR1 is SGHVS and CDR2 is FQNEAQ. With 5 bases clipped from V and 3 bases from J, the junction kept 12 bases outside the gene matches. This CDR3 comprises 16 residues. The CDR3 DNA follows: TGTGCCAGCAGCCCCCGGAGTTTTAGCGGGGTCTACGAGCAGTACTTC. As protein: CASSPRSFSGVYEQYF. Full variable domain (remainder filled in from reference TRBV7-8 and TRBJ2-7): GAGVSQSPRYKVAKRGQDVALRCDPISGHVSLFWYQQALGQGPEFLTYFQNEAQLDKSGLPSDRFFAERPEGSVSTLKIQRTQQEDSAVYLCASSPRSFSGVYEQYFGPGTRLTVT.

This chain joins TRBV7-9 and TRBJ1-2; TRBD1 is a possible D gene (5 bases). Germline loops: CDR1 SEHNR, CDR2 FQNEAQ (reference sequence). Trimming left V 4 bases short and J 3 bases short, with 27 bases between. The CDR3 consists of 19 residues. The CDR3 DNA reads as TGTGCCAGCAGCTCCCGCGGGGGGAATGGAGGAGAGGGACACTATGGCTACACCTTC. Translating it yields CASSSRGGNGGEGHYGYTF.

The chain couples TRBV4-3 to TRBJ2-7, with D possibly matching TRBD2 (7 bases). CDR3 length: 19 amino acids. V was pared by 0 bases and J by 2 bases, with 23 bases between. The germline gives CDR1 LGHNA, CDR2 YSLEER. CDR3: CASSQDLVGAGATTYEQYF. The CDR3 DNA reads as TGCGCCAGCAGCCAAGATTTAGTTGGGGCGGGGGCCACAACCTACGAGCAGTACTTC.

The V call is TRBV5-1, the J call TRBJ1-4, with D unresolved. The V gene's germline CDR1 is SGHRS and CDR2 YFSETQ. The CDR3 extends over 14 amino acids. V lost 4 bases and J lost 5, with 12 bases in between. Here the CDR3 DNA reads TGCGCCAGCAGCCCTGACCCCCCGAATGAAAAACTGTTTTTT. It encodes CASSPDPPNEKLFF.

The rearrangement links TRBV11-2 to TRBJ2-1; TRBD2 aligns across 8 bases. The CDR3 covers 15 residues. Germline lookup yields CDR1 SGHAT and CDR2 FQNNGV. With V trimmed by 4 bases and J by 8 bases, 10 bases remained unmatched. CDR3 region: CASSSPSGPGDEQFF. The DNA for the CDR3 is TGTGCCAGCAGCTCACCTAGCGGGCCGGGCGATGAGCAGTTCTTC. The full variable domain, rest sourced from reference TRBV11-2 and TRBJ2-1, is EAGVAQSPRYKIIEKRQSVAFWCNPISGHATLYWYQQILGQGPKLLIQFQNNGVVDDSQLPKDRFSAERLKGVDSTLKIQPAKLEDSAVYLCASSSPSGPGDEQFFGPGTRLTVL.

The chain is built from TRBV7-8 and TRBJ1-3; D is uncertain. The CDR3 has 14 amino acids. Trimming shortened V by 1 base and J by 4 bases, and 8 bases separated the two germline ends. Germline CDR1 reads SGHVS; CDR2 reads FQNEAQ. CDR3 in DNA: TGTGCCAGCAGCTTAGTGGCCGCGGGAAACACCATATATTTT. Translating gives CASSLVAAGNTIYF. Full variable domain (outside the CDR3, taken from reference TRBV7-8 and TRBJ1-3): GAGVSQSPRYKVAKRGQDVALRCDPISGHVSLFWYQQALGQGPEFLTYFQNEAQLDKSGLPSDRFFAERPEGSVSTLKIQRTQQEDSAVYLCASSLVAAGNTIYFGEGSWLTVV.

Of note for this clone: Within the sample, other DNA sequences also encode this same CDR3. This chain joins TRBV18 and TRBJ1-1; D gene unclear. Germline lookup yields CDR1 KGHSH and CDR2 LQKENI. The CDR3 length is 13 residues. Trimming removed 3 bases at V and 5 bases at J, with 10 bases between. The CDR3 loop is CASSPSGGTEAFF. DNA for the CDR3: TGTGCCAGCTCACCCAGTGGAGGGACTGAAGCTTTCTTT.

The chain couples TRBV7-2 to TRBJ2-1; D gene ambiguous. V was shortened by 3 bases and J by 4 bases, with 13 bases between the two germline ends. CDR1 and CDR2 from the germline V gene are SGHTA and FQGNSA. The CDR3 covers 15 residues. The CDR3 spells CASSLTPIGYNEQFF. The CDR3 coding sequence is TGTGCCAGCAGCTTGACCCCAATCGGGTACAATGAGCAGTTCTTC.

This clone appeared once. This sequence joins TRBV9 and TRBJ2-4; D gene uncertain. CDR1 is SGDLS, CDR2 YYNGEE, per germline. This CDR3 has 15 amino acids. V was cut by 4 bases and J by 1 base, with 12 bases left in between. The CDR3 here is CASSFGAGAKNIQYF. CDR3 nucleotides: TGTGCCAGCAGCTTCGGTGCCGGGGCCAAAAACATTCAGTACTTC.

V and J are TRBV27 and TRBJ2-2, with TRBD1 matching over 8 bases. Germline CDR1 MNHEY, CDR2 SMNVEV (reference sequence). V trimming: 5 bases; J trimming: 1 base; junction bases outside the gene matches: 3. CDR3 size: 15 residues. CDR3 loop: CASSADRGNTGELFF. In DNA form, the CDR3 reads TGTGCCAGCAGTGCCGACAGGGGGAACACCGGGGAGCTGTTTTTT.

As concerns this clone: One base away lies a much larger clone, so this may be a sequencing read error. Other DNA sequences in this sample translate to the same CDR3. The chain has TRBV7-3 and TRBJ2-7; 12 positions match TRBD2. V shed 2 bases and J 1 base; nucleotides not matched to a gene: 0. CDR1 is SGHTA, CDR2 FQGTGA, per germline. The CDR3 covers 15 residues. CDR3 in amino acids: CASSLGLAGSYEQYF. CDR3 coding DNA: TGTGCCAGCAGCTTAGGACTAGCGGGATCCTACGAGCAGTACTTC.

This clone was seen at least ten times. The CDR3 loop reads CASSREGSRTDTQYF. CDR3 nucleotides: TGTGCCAGCAGCCGTGAAGGGTCCCGCACAGATACGCAGTATTTT. The rearrangement links TRBV5-6 to TRBJ2-3; D ambiguous. The CDR3 has 15 amino acids. Germline V gene sequence: CDR1 SGHDT, CDR2 YYEEEE. With 4 bases removed from V and 1 base from J, the gap between germline ends came to 13 bases.

This chain links TRBV5-6 with TRBJ1-1; D is unclear. Germline loops: CDR1 SGHDT, CDR2 YYEEEE. The CDR3 has 16 amino acids. Trimming pared 1 base from V and 3 bases from J, leaving 16 bases between. The CDR3 region is CASSLNQWFADTEAFF. CDR3 DNA sequence: TGTGCCAGCAGCTTGAATCAGTGGTTTGCCGACACTGAAGCTTTCTTT.

The V gene is TRBV28, the J gene TRBJ2-1; TRBD1 is a possible D gene (6 bases). Germline-derived CDR1 and CDR2 are MDHEN and SYDVKM. Deletions cut 3 bases from V and 0 bases from J, with 12 bases between. The CDR3 runs to 16 residues. The CDR3 sequence is CASSFGGSISYNEQFF. As DNA, the CDR3 is TGTGCCAGCAGTTTTGGGGGCAGTATCTCCTACAATGAGCAGTTCTTC.

In regard to this clone: This likely stems from a read error, as it lies one base from a far larger clone. This specimen includes other DNA sequences encoding the same CDR3. The chain joins TRBV30 to TRBJ1-2, with 7 bases fitting TRBD1. The CDR3 runs to 16 residues. Germline-derived CDR1 and CDR2 are GTSNPN and SVGIG (reference sequence). CDR3: CAWSVNPQGTHYGYTF. The CDR3 DNA sequence: TGCGCCTGGAGTGTCAACCCACAGGGGACTCACTATGGCTACACCTTC.